The entry below gives a single TCR beta chain sequence along with its context. Its antigen is currently unknown. This record comes from a study of identical twins. TCRdb used MiXCR to reprocess the 5' RACE reads, holding one entry per CDR3 protein. The table shows some 690,000 distinct CDR3 sequences, with 20% to 25% occurring only once. Study-wide points: Its conclusions, products of cross-sectional statistical analysis, did not come from following the same donors.

The same data also contributed to another study, on T cells expressing NK-cell markers.

The receptor comes from a woman aged 18-29 years in good health. The specimen sequenced was PBMCs.

The DNA for the CDR3 is TGCGCCAGCAGCTTGTTGCAGGGCTCTAATGAAAAACTGTTTTTT. Residues: CASSLLQGSNEKLFF. The chain combines TRBV5-1 with TRBJ1-4, with D possibly TRBD1 on 5 matching bases. CDR1 and CDR2 (germline): SGHRS, YFSETQ. V was pared by 1 base and J by 3 bases, with 10 bases between. There are 15 residues in the CDR3.